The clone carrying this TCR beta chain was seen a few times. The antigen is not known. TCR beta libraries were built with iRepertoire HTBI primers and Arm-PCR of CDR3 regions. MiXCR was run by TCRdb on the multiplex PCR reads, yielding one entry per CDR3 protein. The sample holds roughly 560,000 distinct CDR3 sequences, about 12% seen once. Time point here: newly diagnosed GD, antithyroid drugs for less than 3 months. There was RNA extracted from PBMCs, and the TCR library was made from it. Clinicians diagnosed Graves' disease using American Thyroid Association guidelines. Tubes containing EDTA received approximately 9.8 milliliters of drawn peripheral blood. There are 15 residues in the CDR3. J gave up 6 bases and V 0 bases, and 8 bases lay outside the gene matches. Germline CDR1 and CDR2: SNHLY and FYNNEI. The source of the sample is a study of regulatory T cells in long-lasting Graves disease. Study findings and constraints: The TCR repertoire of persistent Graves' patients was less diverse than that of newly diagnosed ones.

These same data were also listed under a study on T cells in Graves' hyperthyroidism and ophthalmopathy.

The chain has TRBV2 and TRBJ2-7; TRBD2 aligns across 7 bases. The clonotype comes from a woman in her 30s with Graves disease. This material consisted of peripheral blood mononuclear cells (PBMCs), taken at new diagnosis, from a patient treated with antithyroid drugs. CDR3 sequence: CASSEAGGSYSEQYF. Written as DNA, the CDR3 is TGTGCCAGCAGTGAAGCTGGCGGGAGTTACTCCGAGCAGTACTTC.